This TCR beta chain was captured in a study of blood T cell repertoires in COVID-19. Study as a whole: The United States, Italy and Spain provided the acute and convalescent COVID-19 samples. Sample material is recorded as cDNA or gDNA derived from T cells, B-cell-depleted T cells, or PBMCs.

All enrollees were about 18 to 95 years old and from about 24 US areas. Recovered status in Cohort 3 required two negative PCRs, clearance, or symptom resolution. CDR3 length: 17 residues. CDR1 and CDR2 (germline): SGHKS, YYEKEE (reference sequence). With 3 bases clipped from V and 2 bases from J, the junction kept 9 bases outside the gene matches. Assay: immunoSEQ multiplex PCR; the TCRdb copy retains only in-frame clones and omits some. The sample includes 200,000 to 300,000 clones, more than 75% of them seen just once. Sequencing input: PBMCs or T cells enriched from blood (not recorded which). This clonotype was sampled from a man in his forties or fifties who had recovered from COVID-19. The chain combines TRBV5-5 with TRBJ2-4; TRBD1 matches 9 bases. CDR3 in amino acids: CASSSTGTGISKNIQYF. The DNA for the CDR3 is TGTGCCAGCAGCTCTACCGGGACAGGGATTTCCAAAAACATTCAGTACTTC.